The 5 T cell receptor beta chains reported below all come from one sample, sequenced in a study of T cells after yellow fever vaccination. A single record per CDR3 protein comes from TCRdb applying MiXCR to the 5' RACE reads. The data hold tens of thousands of distinct CDR3 sequences, with around 7.3% observed a single time. The sequenced sample was CD8+ T cells sorted from PBMCs, obtained on the day of the yellow fever booster vaccination. The receptors originated from a young man who received the YFV17D yellow fever vaccine.

The chain combines TRBV6-4 with TRBJ2-1, with D maybe TRBD2 (5 bases). Trimming cost V 4 bases and J 0 bases, with 10 bases left between them. This CDR3 has 15 residues. Germline V CDR1 and CDR2: MRHNA, SNTAGT. For the CDR3, the DNA is TGTGCCAGCAGTGTTAGCGTTAGCTCCTACAATGAGCAGTTCTTC. Its protein is CASSVSVSSYNEQFF.

This clonotype was seen only a few times. The V call is TRBV28, the J call TRBJ2-3, with D uncertain. This CDR3 spans 18 amino acids. The germline CDR1 and CDR2 sequences are MDHEN and SYDVKM. V lost 3 bases to trimming and J lost 0 bases, with 19 bases between them. The CDR3 spells CASSLMRYGIRSTDTQYF. In DNA, the CDR3 is TGTGCCAGCAGTTTGATGCGCTACGGAATTAGGAGCACAGATACGCAGTATTTT.

The chain links TRBV29-1 to TRBJ1-1, with D maybe TRBD1 (6 bases). Deletions cut 7 bases from V and 0 bases from J, with 21 bases between. The germline gives CDR1 SQVTM, CDR2 ANQGSEA. The CDR3 totals 16 residues. The CDR3 sequence is CSGPWGRGELNTEAFF. As DNA, the CDR3 is TGCAGCGGTCCTTGGGGCAGGGGCGAGTTGAACACTGAAGCTTTCTTT.

In its sample, this clonotype was seen many times. Here the CDR3 reads CASSGRQGNSPLHF. In nucleotides, the CDR3 is TGTGCCAGCAGTGGACGACAGGGAAATTCACCCCTCCACTTT. V is TRBV27 and J is TRBJ1-6, with TRBD1 matching 7 bases. Germline V CDR1 and CDR2: MNHEY, SMNVEV (reference sequence). CDR3 length equals 14 residues. The V segment lost 5 bases and the J segment 7 bases; nucleotides outside the gene matches: 5.

The chain employs TRBV14 and TRBJ2-1, with 9 bases aligning to TRBD2. CDR1 is SGHDN and CDR2 is FVKESK in the germline V gene. J was trimmed by 8 bases and V by 3 bases; bases with no gene match: 11. This CDR3 spans 16 amino acids. This chain's CDR3 is CASSQHGTSLVDEQFF. The CDR3 DNA is TGTGCCAGCAGCCAGCACGGGACTAGCCTAGTCGATGAGCAGTTCTTC. Full variable domain (missing parts from reference TRBV14 and TRBJ2-1): EAGVTQFPSHSVIEKGQTVTLRCDPISGHDNLYWYRRVMGKEIKFLLHFVKESKQDESGMPNNRFLAERTGGTYSTLKVQPAELEDSGVYFCASSQHGTSLVDEQFFGPGTRLTVL.